These T cell receptor beta chains were read from a single sample in a study of T cells in Graves' hyperthyroidism and ophthalmopathy. TCRdb itself ran the multiplex PCR reads through MiXCR, one entry per CDR3 protein. The table includes about 300,000 distinct CDR3 sequences, approximately 26% detected once. The sample comprised blood. These receptors all stem from a man in his forties with Graves' hyperthyroidism that later progressed to Graves' ophthalmopathy. The CDR3 runs from the conserved cysteine through the conserved F or W. The D gene is left open where the match is weak. For some rows the clone size is stated as once, few or many, or as a class when expanded; others skip it.

d_call: TRBD1; j_call: TRBJ1-1; clone_size: many; v_call: TRBV20-1; cdr3_aa: CSARRQGATEAFF; cdr3_nt: TGCAGTGCTAGAAGACAGGGGGCCACTGAAGCTTTCTTT
d_call: TRBD2; j_call: TRBJ2-7; clone_size: once; v_call: TRBV2; cdr3_aa: CASSEEGGRSSYEQYF; cdr3_nt: TGTGCCAGCAGTGAAGAGGGCGGGAGGAGCTCCTACGAGCAGTACTTC
d_call: -; j_call: TRBJ1-1; clone_size: -; v_call: TRBV7-2; cdr3_aa: CASSLLAGEALF; cdr3_nt: TGTGCCAGCAGCCTCTTGGCGGGTGAAGCTCTCTTT
d_call: -; j_call: TRBJ2-5; clone_size: once; v_call: TRBV7-3; cdr3_aa: CASSPLRGPETQYF; cdr3_nt: TGTGCCAGCAGCCCCCTGCGGGGCCCGGAGACCCAGTACTTC
d_call: -; j_call: TRBJ1-1; clone_size: many; v_call: TRBV20-1; cdr3_aa: CSATQWAEAFF; cdr3_nt: TGCAGTGCAACGCAGTGGGCTGAAGCTTTCTTT
d_call: -; j_call: TRBJ2-7; clone_size: -; v_call: TRBV14; cdr3_aa: CASSQFGSPLIF; cdr3_nt: TGTGCCAGCAGCCAGTTTGGGTCCCCCCTCATCTTC
d_call: -; j_call: TRBJ1-3; clone_size: many; v_call: TRBV30; cdr3_aa: CAWRGPRGTGNTIYF; cdr3_nt: TGTGCCTGGAGGGGACCCCGGGGGACTGGAAACACCATATATTTT
d_call: -; j_call: TRBJ1-1; clone_size: -; v_call: TRBV2; cdr3_aa: CASSPGRYNTEAFF; cdr3_nt: TGTGCCAGCAGTCCCGGGCGGTACAACACTGAAGCTTTCTTT
d_call: TRBD2; j_call: TRBJ2-2; clone_size: many; v_call: TRBV12-3/TRBV12-4; cdr3_aa: CASSFPETSGFGELFF; cdr3_nt: TGTGCCAGCAGTTTTCCCGAGACTAGCGGGTTCGGGGAGCTGTTTTTT
d_call: -; j_call: TRBJ1-1; clone_size: few; v_call: TRBV12-3/TRBV12-4; cdr3_aa: CVSGGVLNTEAFF; cdr3_nt: TGTGTCAGCGGAGGGGTTCTGAACACTGAAGCTTTCTTT
d_call: -; j_call: TRBJ2-5; clone_size: many; v_call: TRBV5-6; cdr3_aa: CASSLAGTSNF; cdr3_nt: TGTGCCAGCAGCTTGGCCGGGACCTCGAACTTC
d_call: -; j_call: TRBJ1-1; clone_size: -; v_call: TRBV28; cdr3_aa: CASSTSPSWGEAFF; cdr3_nt: TGTGCCAGCAGCACCTCCCCTTCGTGGGGTGAAGCTTTCTTT
d_call: TRBD1; j_call: TRBJ2-5; clone_size: -; v_call: TRBV6-5; cdr3_aa: CASSYTRTGGETQYF; cdr3_nt: TGTGCCAGCAGTTACACGAGGACAGGGGGAGAGACCCAGTACTTC
d_call: -; j_call: TRBJ2-7; clone_size: -; v_call: TRBV20-1; cdr3_aa: CSAPSGAVPRPYEQYF; cdr3_nt: TGCAGTGCTCCGTCAGGGGCAGTACCGCGACCTTACGAGCAGTACTTC
d_call: -; j_call: TRBJ1-1; clone_size: many; v_call: TRBV20-1; cdr3_aa: CSASRVFPEAFF; cdr3_nt: TGCAGTGCTTCCAGGGTTTTTCCTGAAGCTTTCTTT
d_call: -; j_call: TRBJ2-2; clone_size: many; v_call: TRBV14; cdr3_aa: CASSHYRVGTGELFF; cdr3_nt: TGTGCCAGCAGCCATTACAGGGTTGGCACCGGGGAGCTGTTTTTT
d_call: -; j_call: TRBJ2-7; clone_size: -; v_call: TRBV6-1; cdr3_aa: CASLGKTPYEQYF; cdr3_nt: TGTGCCAGCTTGGGGAAGACACCCTACGAGCAGTACTTC
d_call: TRBD2; j_call: TRBJ2-2; clone_size: many; v_call: TRBV19; cdr3_aa: CATPSSAGVTGELFF; cdr3_nt: TGTGCCACCCCCTCTTCTGCGGGAGTCACCGGGGAGCTGTTTTTT
d_call: TRBD1; j_call: TRBJ1-1; clone_size: many; v_call: TRBV20-1; cdr3_aa: CSARRQGGMNTEAFF; cdr3_nt: TGCAGTGCTAGAAGACAGGGGGGAATGAACACTGAAGCTTTCTTT
d_call: -; j_call: TRBJ1-1; clone_size: many; v_call: TRBV29-1; cdr3_aa: CSVAGHLNTEAFF; cdr3_nt: TGCAGCGTCGCGGGACACTTGAACACTGAAGCTTTCTTT
d_call: -; j_call: TRBJ1-6; clone_size: many; v_call: TRBV6-1; cdr3_aa: CASRQNNSPLHF; cdr3_nt: TGTGCCAGCAGACAGAATAATTCACCCCTCCACTTT
d_call: -; j_call: TRBJ1-1; clone_size: once; v_call: TRBV28; cdr3_aa: CASSLTATEAQAFF; cdr3_nt: TGTGCCAGCAGTTTGACCGCGACAGAGGCCCAAGCTTTCTTT
d_call: TRBD1; j_call: TRBJ2-7; clone_size: -; v_call: TRBV20-1; cdr3_aa: CSARRQGGEQYF; cdr3_nt: TGCAGTGCTAGAAGACAGGGGGGCGAGCAGTACTTC
d_call: -; j_call: TRBJ1-2; clone_size: many; v_call: TRBV30; cdr3_aa: CAWSPAGEGYTF; cdr3_nt: TGTGCCTGGAGCCCGGCAGGGGAAGGCTACACCTTC
d_call: TRBD1; j_call: TRBJ1-1; clone_size: many; v_call: TRBV29-1; cdr3_aa: CSIRQGGDTEAFF; cdr3_nt: TGCAGCATCAGACAGGGGGGGGACACTGAAGCTTTCTTT
d_call: -; j_call: TRBJ2-7; clone_size: -; v_call: TRBV12-3/TRBV12-4; cdr3_aa: CASTEGGTGYEQYF; cdr3_nt: TGTGCCAGCACCGAGGGAGGTACCGGTTACGAGCAGTACTTC
d_call: -; j_call: TRBJ1-5; clone_size: many; v_call: TRBV7-2; cdr3_aa: CASSQGNNQPQHF; cdr3_nt: TGTGCCAGCAGCCAGGGTAATAATCAGCCCCAGCATTTT
d_call: -; j_call: TRBJ1-1; clone_size: -; v_call: TRBV12-3/TRBV12-4; cdr3_aa: CASRKDRYTEAFF; cdr3_nt: TGTGCCAGCAGAAAAGACAGGTACACTGAAGCTTTCTTT
d_call: TRBD1; j_call: TRBJ2-7; clone_size: many; v_call: TRBV6-1; cdr3_aa: CASIHNTGEHYEQYF; cdr3_nt: TGTGCCAGCATCCACAACACAGGGGAGCACTACGAGCAGTACTTC
d_call: TRBD2; j_call: TRBJ2-5; clone_size: -; v_call: TRBV6-1; cdr3_aa: CASSPLAGPQETQYF; cdr3_nt: TGTGCCAGCAGTCCTCTAGCGGGACCCCAAGAGACCCAGTACTTC
d_call: -; j_call: TRBJ1-1; clone_size: -; v_call: TRBV30; cdr3_aa: CAWSALGNTEAFF; cdr3_nt: TGTGCCTGGAGTGCCCTTGGGAACACTGAAGCTTTCTTT
d_call: -; j_call: TRBJ1-2; clone_size: many; v_call: TRBV6-5; cdr3_aa: CASVPRGRNYGYTF; cdr3_nt: TGTGCCAGCGTCCCTCGGGGGCGAAACTATGGCTACACCTTC
d_call: -; j_call: TRBJ2-2; clone_size: many; v_call: TRBV4-1; cdr3_aa: CASSQLIRDGNTGELFF; cdr3_nt: TGCGCCAGCAGCCAACTAATCCGGGACGGAAACACCGGGGAGCTGTTTTTT
d_call: TRBD1; j_call: TRBJ1-2; clone_size: many; v_call: TRBV20-1; cdr3_aa: CSAPGQGAGNYGYTF; cdr3_nt: TGCAGTGCCCCTGGACAGGGGGCAGGAAACTATGGCTACACCTTC
d_call: -; j_call: TRBJ1-1; clone_size: few; v_call: TRBV12-3/TRBV12-4; cdr3_aa: CASSPSRPGGNTEAFF; cdr3_nt: TGTGCCAGCAGTCCTTCCCGTCCAGGTGGGAACACTGAAGCTTTCTTT
d_call: -; j_call: TRBJ1-5; clone_size: -; v_call: TRBV7-2; cdr3_aa: CASSLALSRGFDQPQHF; cdr3_nt: TGTGCCAGCAGCTTAGCCCTTTCTCGGGGGTTTGATCAGCCCCAGCATTTT
d_call: TRBD1; j_call: TRBJ1-1; clone_size: many; v_call: TRBV6-5; cdr3_aa: CASSYSQGATEAFF; cdr3_nt: TGTGCCAGCAGTTACTCACAGGGGGCCACTGAAGCTTTCTTT
d_call: TRBD2; j_call: TRBJ2-7; clone_size: few; v_call: TRBV4-2; cdr3_aa: CASSQTQTSGRYEQYF; cdr3_nt: TGTGCCAGCAGCCAAACCCAGACTAGCGGGAGGTACGAGCAGTACTTC
d_call: TRBD1; j_call: TRBJ1-1; clone_size: -; v_call: TRBV6-2/TRBV6-3; cdr3_aa: CASSYTMGQGPPYTEAFF; cdr3_nt: TGTGCCAGCAGTTACACCATGGGACAGGGCCCACCTTACACTGAAGCTTTCTTT
d_call: TRBD1; j_call: TRBJ1-1; clone_size: few; v_call: TRBV19; cdr3_aa: CASSIGTGRSTEAFF; cdr3_nt: TGTGCCAGTAGTATAGGGACAGGGAGAAGCACTGAAGCTTTCTTT
d_call: -; j_call: TRBJ1-5; clone_size: few; v_call: TRBV12-3/TRBV12-4; cdr3_aa: CASSPGGFGVQPQHF; cdr3_nt: TGTGCCAGCAGCCCCGGTGGGTTTGGAGTCCAGCCCCAGCATTTT
d_call: -; j_call: TRBJ2-7; clone_size: many; v_call: TRBV6-5; cdr3_aa: CASSYTEKHYEQYF; cdr3_nt: TGTGCCAGCAGTTACACGGAGAAACACTACGAGCAGTACTTC
d_call: -; j_call: TRBJ1-1; clone_size: many; v_call: TRBV10-3; cdr3_aa: CALRQSLNTEAFF; cdr3_nt: TGTGCCCTCAGACAGTCCCTGAACACTGAAGCTTTCTTT
d_call: -; j_call: TRBJ1-2; clone_size: many; v_call: TRBV6-5; cdr3_aa: CASSTTASSNYGYTF; cdr3_nt: TGTGCCAGCAGTACTACAGCTTCCTCTAACTATGGCTACACCTTC
d_call: -; j_call: TRBJ2-2; clone_size: many; v_call: TRBV20-1; cdr3_aa: CSARQGFLTGELFF; cdr3_nt: TGCAGTGCTAGACAGGGATTCTTGACCGGGGAGCTGTTTTTT
d_call: TRBD1; j_call: TRBJ2-7; clone_size: many; v_call: TRBV11-2; cdr3_aa: CASSWAGDRNYYEQYF; cdr3_nt: TGTGCCAGCAGCTGGGCCGGGGACAGAAACTACTACGAGCAGTACTTC
d_call: -; j_call: TRBJ1-1; clone_size: many; v_call: TRBV7-9; cdr3_aa: CASSLEAGFGTEAFF; cdr3_nt: TGTGCCAGCAGCTTAGAGGCCGGATTTGGCACTGAAGCTTTCTTT
d_call: TRBD2; j_call: TRBJ2-7; clone_size: many; v_call: TRBV6-1; cdr3_aa: CASIGRVAGEFEQYF; cdr3_nt: TGTGCCAGCATCGGAAGGGTAGCGGGCGAATTCGAGCAGTACTTC
d_call: TRBD1; j_call: TRBJ2-7; clone_size: once; v_call: TRBV6-2/TRBV6-3; cdr3_aa: CASKAGQGNYEQYF; cdr3_nt: TGTGCCAGCAAGGCGGGACAGGGGAACTACGAGCAGTACTTC
d_call: -; j_call: TRBJ2-3; clone_size: -; v_call: TRBV4-1; cdr3_aa: CASSQARGTSTDTQYF; cdr3_nt: TGCGCCAGCAGCCAAGCCCGGGGAACTAGCACAGATACGCAGTATTTT
d_call: TRBD1; j_call: TRBJ2-4; clone_size: many; v_call: TRBV12-3/TRBV12-4; cdr3_aa: CASSPGTGNSIAKNIQYF; cdr3_nt: TGTGCCAGCAGCCCCGGGACAGGGAACTCCATAGCCAAAAACATTCAGTACTTC
d_call: -; j_call: TRBJ1-2; clone_size: many; v_call: TRBV30; cdr3_aa: CAWSRGASYGYTF; cdr3_nt: TGTGCCTGGAGTAGAGGGGCCTCCTATGGCTACACCTTC
d_call: TRBD2; j_call: TRBJ2-7; clone_size: -; v_call: TRBV28; cdr3_aa: CASRFFGLAGDYEQYF; cdr3_nt: TGTGCCAGCAGATTCTTCGGTCTAGCGGGAGATTACGAGCAGTACTTC